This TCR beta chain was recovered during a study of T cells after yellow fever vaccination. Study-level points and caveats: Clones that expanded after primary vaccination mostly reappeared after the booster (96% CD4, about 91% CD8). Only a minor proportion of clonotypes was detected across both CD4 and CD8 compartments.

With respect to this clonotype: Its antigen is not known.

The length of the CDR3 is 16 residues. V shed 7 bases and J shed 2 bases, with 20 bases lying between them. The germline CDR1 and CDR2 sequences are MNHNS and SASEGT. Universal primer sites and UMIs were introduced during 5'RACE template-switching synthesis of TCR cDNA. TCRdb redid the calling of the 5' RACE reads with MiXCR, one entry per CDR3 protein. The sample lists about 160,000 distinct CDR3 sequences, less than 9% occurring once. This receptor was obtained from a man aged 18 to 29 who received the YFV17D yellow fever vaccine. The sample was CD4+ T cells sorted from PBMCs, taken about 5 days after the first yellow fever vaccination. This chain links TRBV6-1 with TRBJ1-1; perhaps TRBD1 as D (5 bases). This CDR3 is CASTHRGGHFNTEAFF. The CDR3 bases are TGTGCCAGCACCCACCGGGGAGGACACTTCAACACTGAAGCTTTCTTT.